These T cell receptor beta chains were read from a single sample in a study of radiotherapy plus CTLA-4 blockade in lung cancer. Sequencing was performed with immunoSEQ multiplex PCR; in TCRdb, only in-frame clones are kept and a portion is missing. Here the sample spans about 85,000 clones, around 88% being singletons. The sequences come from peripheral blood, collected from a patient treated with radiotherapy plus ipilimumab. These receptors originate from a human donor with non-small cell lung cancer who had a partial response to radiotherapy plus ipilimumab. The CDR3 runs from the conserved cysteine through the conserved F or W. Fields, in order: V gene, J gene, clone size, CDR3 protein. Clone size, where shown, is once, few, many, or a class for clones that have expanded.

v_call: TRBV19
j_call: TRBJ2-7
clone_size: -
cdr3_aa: CASSISGSNYEQYF

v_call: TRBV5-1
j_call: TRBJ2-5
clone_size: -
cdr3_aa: CASSNPGPIQETQYF

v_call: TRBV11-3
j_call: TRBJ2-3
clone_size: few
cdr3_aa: CASSQGQTDTQYF

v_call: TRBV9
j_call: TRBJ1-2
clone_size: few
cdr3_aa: CASSVTGAYGYTF

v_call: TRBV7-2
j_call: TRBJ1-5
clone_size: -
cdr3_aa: CASSPRTGGVQPQHF

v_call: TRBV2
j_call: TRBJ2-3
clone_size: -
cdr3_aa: CASSAGTSGSGTDTQYF

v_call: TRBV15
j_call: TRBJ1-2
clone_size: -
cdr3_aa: CATALGVGGYTF

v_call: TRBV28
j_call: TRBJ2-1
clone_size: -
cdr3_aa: CASTPTEFPLWFF

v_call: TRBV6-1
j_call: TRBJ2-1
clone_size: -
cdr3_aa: CASSEGLAGDYEQFF

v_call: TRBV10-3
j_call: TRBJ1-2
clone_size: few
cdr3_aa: CAITAGGGGGFDGYTF

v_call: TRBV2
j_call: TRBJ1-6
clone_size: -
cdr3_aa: CASRAGTGNSPLHF

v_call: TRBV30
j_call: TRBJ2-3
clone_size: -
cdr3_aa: CAWSRLAGVFTDTQYF

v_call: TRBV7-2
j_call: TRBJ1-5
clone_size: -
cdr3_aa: CASSLVANQPQHF

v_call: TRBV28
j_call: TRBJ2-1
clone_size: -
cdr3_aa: CASSSAGTSSYEQFF

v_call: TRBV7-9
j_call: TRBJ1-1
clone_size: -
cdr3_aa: CASSLEGAYTEAFF

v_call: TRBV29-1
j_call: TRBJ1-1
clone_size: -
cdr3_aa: CSVDDRDTEAFF

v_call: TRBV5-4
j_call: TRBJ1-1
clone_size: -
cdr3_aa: CASSLLQGPNTEAFF

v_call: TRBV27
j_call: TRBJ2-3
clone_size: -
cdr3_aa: CASSLARDVTDTQYF

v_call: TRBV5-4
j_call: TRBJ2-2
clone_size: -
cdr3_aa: CASSSGTGGTGELFF

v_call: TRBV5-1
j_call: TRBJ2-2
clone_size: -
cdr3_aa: CASSSLGTSGINTGELFF

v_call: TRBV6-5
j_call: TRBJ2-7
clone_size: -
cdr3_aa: CASSYLGHGEQYF

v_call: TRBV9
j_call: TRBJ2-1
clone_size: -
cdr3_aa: CASSVGELAGSYNEQFF

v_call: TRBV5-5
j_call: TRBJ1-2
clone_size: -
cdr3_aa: CASSLGTGVSNYGYTF